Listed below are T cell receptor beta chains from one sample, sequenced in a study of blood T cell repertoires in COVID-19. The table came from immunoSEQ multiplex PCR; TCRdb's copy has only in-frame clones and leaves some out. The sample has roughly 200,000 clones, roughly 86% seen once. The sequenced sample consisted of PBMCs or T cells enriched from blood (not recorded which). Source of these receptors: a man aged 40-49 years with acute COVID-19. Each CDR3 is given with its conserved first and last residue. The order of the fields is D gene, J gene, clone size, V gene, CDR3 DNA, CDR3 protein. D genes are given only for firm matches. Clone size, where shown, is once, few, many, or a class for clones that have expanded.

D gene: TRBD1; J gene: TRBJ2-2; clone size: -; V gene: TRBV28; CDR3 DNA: TGTGCCGGCCAACAGGGGAAGACCGGGGAGCTGTTTTTT; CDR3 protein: CAGQQGKTGELFF
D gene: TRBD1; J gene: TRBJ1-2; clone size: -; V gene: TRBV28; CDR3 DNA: TGTGCCAGCAGTTTTACCGGACAGGCGGACCTGGGGGGCTACACCTTC; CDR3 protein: CASSFTGQADLGGYTF
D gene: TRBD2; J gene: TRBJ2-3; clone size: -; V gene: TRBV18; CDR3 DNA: TGTGCCAGCTCACCCGCTAGCGGGGGGAGGACAGATACGCAGTATTTT; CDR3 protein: CASSPASGGRTDTQYF
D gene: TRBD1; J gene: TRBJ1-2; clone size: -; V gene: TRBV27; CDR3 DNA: TGTGCCAGCAGCAGCCCGGGACAGGGATTTCATGGCTACACCTTC; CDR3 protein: CASSSPGQGFHGYTF
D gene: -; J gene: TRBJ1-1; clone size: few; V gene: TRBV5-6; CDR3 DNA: TGTGCCAGCAGTTCTAGACAGACGAACACTGAAGCTTTCTTT; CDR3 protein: CASSSRQTNTEAFF
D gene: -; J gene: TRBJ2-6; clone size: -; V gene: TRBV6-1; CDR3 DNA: TGTGCCAGCAGTGAAACCTCAACAACTTTC; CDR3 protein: CASSETSTTF
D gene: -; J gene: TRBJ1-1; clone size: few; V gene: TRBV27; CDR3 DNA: TGTGCCAGCAAACAAATGAACACTGAAGCTTTCTTT; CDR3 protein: CASKQMNTEAFF
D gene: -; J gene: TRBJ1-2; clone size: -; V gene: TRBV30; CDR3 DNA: TGTGCCTGGAGTCTGCTCGGGGGGAACTATGGCTACACCTTC; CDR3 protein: CAWSLLGGNYGYTF
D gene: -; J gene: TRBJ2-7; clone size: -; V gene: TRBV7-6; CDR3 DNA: TGTGCCAGCAGCTTAATCGCCGATTCTTTAGTCCACGAGCAGTACTTC; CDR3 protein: CASSLIADSLVHEQYF
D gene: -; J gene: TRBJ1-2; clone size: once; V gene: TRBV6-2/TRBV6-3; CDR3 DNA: TGTGCCAGCAGTTACTCGGAATCAGGGGTATATGGCTACACCTTC; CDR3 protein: CASSYSESGVYGYTF
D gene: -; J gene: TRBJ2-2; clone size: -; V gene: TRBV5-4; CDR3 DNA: TGTGCGACCTGGCCGGACACGAACACCGGGGAGCTGTTTTTT; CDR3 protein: CATWPDTNTGELFF
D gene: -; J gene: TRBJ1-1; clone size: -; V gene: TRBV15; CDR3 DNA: TGTGCCACCAGCAGAGATGTTTCAGGGGTCGGGACTGAAGCTTTCTTT; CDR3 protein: CATSRDVSGVGTEAFF
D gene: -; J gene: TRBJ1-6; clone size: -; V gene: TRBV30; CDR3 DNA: TGTGCCTGGTCCCAGGGATTCGGTTCACCCCTCCACTTT; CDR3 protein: CAWSQGFGSPLHF
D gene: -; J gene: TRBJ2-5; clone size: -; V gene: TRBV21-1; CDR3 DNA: TGTGCCAGACCGGGTGGGGACAGGGCCCTCCAAGAGACCCAGTACTTC; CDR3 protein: CARPGGDRALQETQYF
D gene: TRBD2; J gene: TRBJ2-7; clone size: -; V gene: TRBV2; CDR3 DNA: TGTGCCAGCAGTGAAGGGGTTAGCGGGAGGGCAAGGGAGCAGTACTTC; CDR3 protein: CASSEGVSGRAREQYF
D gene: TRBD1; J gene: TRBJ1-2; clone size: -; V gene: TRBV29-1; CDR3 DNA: TGCAGCGTTGTGAGACAGGGGGCAGGTGGCTACACCTTC; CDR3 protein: CSVVRQGAGGYTF
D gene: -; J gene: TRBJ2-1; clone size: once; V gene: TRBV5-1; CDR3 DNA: TGCGCCAGCAGCCCTGGGGACGGGAGCTCCTACAATGAGCAGTTCTTC; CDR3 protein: CASSPGDGSSYNEQFF
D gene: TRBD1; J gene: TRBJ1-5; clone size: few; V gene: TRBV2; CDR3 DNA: TGTGCCAGCAGGCCCGACAGGGTTAGAAATCAGCCCCAGCATTTT; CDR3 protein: CASRPDRVRNQPQHF
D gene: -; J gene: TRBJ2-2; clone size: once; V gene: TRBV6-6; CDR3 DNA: TGTGCCAGCAGATTAGGGGAGCTGTTTTTT; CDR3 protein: CASRLGELFF
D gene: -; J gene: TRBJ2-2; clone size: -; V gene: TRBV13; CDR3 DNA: TGTGCCAGCAGCTCTTACTCCGGGGAGCTGTTTTTT; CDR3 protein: CASSSYSGELFF
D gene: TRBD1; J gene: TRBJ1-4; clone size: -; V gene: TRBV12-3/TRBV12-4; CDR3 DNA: TGTGCCAGCGGGACAGGGTGGTATGAAAAACTGTTTTTT; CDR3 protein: CASGTGWYEKLFF
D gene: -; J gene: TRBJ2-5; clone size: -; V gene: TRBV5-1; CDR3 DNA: TGCGCCAGCACCCTAGGCCCACCGCCTCAAGAGACCCAGTACTTC; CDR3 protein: CASTLGPPPQETQYF
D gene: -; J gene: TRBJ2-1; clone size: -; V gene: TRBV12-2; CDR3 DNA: TGTGCAAGTCGCTTAAAAGGACTAGCGGGACACAATGAGCAGTTCTTC; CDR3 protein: CASRLKGLAGHNEQFF
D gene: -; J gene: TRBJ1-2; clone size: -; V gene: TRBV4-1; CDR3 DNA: TGCGCCAGCAGCCAAGCACAGCCATATGGCTACACCTTC; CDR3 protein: CASSQAQPYGYTF
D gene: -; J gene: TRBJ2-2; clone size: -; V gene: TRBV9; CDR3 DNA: TGTGCCAGCAGCGTACCGGGAGGGGAGCTGTTTTTT; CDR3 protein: CASSVPGGELFF